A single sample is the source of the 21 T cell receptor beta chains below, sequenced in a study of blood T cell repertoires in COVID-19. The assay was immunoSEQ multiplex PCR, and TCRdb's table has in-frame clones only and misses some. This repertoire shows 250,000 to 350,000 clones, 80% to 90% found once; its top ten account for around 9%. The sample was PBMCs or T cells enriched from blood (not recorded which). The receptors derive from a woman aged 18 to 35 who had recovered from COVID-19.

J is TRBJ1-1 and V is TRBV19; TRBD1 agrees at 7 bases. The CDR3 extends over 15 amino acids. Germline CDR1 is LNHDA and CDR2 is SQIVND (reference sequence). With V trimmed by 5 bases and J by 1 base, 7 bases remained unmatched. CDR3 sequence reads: CASSLWTGPNTEAFF. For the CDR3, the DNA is TGTGCCAGTAGTCTATGGACAGGACCGAACACTGAAGCTTTCTTT.

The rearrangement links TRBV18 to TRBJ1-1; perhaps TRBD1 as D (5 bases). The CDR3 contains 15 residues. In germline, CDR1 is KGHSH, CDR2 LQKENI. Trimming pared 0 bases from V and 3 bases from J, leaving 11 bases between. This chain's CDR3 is CASSPPGQGYTEAFF. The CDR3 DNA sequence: TGTGCCAGCTCACCACCCGGCCAGGGATACACTGAAGCTTTCTTT.

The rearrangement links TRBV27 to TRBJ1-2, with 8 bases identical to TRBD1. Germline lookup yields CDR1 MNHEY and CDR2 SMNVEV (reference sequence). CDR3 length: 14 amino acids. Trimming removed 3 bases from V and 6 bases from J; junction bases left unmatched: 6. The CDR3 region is CASSFLDRDDGYTF. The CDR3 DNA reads TGTGCCAGCAGTTTTCTGGACAGGGATGATGGCTACACCTTC.

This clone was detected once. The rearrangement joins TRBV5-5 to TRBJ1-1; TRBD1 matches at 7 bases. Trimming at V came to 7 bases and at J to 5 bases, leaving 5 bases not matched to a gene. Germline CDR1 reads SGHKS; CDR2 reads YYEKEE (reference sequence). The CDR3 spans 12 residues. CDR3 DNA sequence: TGTGCCAGCGGGCCAGGGGGGACTGAAGCTTTCTTT. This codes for CASGPGGTEAFF.

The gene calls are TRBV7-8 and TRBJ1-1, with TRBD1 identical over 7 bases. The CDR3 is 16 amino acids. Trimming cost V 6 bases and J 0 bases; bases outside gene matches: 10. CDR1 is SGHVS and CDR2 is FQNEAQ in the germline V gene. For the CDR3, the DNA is TGTGCCAGCAGTTTTGACAGGGTGGGATTGAACACTGAAGCTTTCTTT. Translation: CASSFDRVGLNTEAFF.

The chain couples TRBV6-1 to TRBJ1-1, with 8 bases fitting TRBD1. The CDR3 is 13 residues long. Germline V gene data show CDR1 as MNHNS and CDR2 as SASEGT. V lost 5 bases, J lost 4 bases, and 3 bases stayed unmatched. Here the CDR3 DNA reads TGTGCCAGCAGTCAAACAGGGGGCACTGAAGCTTTCTTT. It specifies CASSQTGGTEAFF.

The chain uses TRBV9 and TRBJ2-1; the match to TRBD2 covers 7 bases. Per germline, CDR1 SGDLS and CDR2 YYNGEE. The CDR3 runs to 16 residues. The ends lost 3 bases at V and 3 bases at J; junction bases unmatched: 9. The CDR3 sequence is CASSALDWDYYNEQFF. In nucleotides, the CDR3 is TGTGCCAGCAGCGCTCTTGATTGGGACTACTACAATGAGCAGTTCTTC.

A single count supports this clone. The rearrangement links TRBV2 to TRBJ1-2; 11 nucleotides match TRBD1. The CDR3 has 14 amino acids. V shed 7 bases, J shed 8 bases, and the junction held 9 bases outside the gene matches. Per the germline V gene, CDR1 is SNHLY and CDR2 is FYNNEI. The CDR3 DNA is TGTGCCAGCACAGGGACAGGGGGACATCGAGGCTACACCTTC. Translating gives CASTGTGGHRGYTF. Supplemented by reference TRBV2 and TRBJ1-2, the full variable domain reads EPEVTQTPSHQVTQMGQEVILRCVPISNHLYFYWYRQILGQKVEFLVSFYNNEISEKSEIFDDQFSVERPDGSNFTLKIRSTKLEDSAMYFCASTGTGGHRGYTFGSGTRLTVV.

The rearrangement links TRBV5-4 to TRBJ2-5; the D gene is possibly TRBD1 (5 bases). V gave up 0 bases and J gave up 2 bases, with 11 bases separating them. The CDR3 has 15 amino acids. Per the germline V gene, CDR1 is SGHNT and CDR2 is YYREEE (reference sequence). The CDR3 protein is CASSLASGSQETQYF. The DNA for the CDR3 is TGTGCCAGCAGCTTGGCCTCAGGGTCGCAAGAGACCCAGTACTTC.

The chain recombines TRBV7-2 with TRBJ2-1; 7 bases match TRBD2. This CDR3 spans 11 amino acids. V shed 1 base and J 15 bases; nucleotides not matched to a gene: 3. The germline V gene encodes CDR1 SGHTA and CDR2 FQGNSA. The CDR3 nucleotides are TGTGCCAGCAGCTTAGGGGAGGGACTGTTCTTC. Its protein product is CASSLGEGLFF.

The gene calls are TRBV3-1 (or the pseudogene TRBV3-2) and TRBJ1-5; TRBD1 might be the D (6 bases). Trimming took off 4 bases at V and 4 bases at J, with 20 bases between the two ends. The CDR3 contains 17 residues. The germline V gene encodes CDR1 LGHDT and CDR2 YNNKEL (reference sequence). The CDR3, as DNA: TGTGCCAGCAGCCTGAACGGCTTTAACAGGGTAAATCAGCCCCAGCATTTT. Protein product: CASSLNGFNRVNQPQHF.

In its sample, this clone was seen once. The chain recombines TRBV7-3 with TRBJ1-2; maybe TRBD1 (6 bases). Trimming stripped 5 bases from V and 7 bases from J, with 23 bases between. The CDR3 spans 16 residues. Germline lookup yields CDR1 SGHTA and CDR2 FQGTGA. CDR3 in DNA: TGTGCCAGCAGCGACCACCTGTGGGACACGCGAGGTGGCTACACCTTC. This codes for CASSDHLWDTRGGYTF.

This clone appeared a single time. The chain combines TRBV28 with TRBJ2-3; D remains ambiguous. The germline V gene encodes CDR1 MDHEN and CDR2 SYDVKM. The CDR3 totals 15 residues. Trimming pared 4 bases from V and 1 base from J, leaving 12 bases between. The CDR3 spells CASSSARRGTDTQYF. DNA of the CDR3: TGTGCCAGCAGTTCGGCGAGACGGGGCACAGATACGCAGTATTTT.

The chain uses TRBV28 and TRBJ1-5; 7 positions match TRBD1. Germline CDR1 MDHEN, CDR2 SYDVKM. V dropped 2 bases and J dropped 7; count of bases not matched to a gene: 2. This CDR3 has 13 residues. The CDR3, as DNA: TGTGCCAGCAGTTTAGCAGGGGGGCAGCCCCAGCATTTT. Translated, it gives CASSLAGGQPQHF.

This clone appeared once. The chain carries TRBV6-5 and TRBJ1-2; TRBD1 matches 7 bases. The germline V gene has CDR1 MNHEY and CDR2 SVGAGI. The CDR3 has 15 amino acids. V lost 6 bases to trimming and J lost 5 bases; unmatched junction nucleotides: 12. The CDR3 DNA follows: TGTGCCAGCAGGATCCGGGACAGCTACAGTTATGGCTACACCTTC. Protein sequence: CASRIRDSYSYGYTF.

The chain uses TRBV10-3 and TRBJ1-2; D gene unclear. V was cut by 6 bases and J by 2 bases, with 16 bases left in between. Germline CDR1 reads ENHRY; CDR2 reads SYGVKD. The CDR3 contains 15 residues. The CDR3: CAISESQEWNYGYTF. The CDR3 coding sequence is TGTGCCATCAGCGAATCCCAGGAATGGAACTATGGCTACACCTTC.

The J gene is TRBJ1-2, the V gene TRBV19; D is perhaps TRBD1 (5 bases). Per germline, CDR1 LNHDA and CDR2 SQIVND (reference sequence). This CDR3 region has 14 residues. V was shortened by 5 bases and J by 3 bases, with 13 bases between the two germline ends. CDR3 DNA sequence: TGTGCCAGTAGTGTCCAGGGCGTGGACTATGGCTACACCTTC. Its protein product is CASSVQGVDYGYTF. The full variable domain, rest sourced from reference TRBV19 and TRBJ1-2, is DGGITQSPKYLFRKEGQNVTLSCEQNLNHDAMYWYRQDPGQGLRLIYYSQIVNDFQKGDIAEGYSVSREKKESFPLTVTSAQKNPTAFYLCASSVQGVDYGYTFGSGTRLTVV.

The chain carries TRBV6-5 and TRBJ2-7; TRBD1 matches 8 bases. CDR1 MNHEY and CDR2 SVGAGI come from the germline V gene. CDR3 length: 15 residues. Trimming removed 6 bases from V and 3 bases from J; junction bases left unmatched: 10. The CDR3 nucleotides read TGTGCCAGCAGAGGAGGGCAGGGGGCCCGCTACGAGCAGTACTTC. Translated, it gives CASRGGQGARYEQYF.

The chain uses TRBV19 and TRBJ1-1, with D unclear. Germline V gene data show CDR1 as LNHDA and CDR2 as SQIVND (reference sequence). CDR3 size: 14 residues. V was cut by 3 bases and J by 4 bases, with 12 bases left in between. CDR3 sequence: CASSILQEGTEAFF. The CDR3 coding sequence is TGTGCCAGTAGTATCCTCCAAGAGGGCACTGAAGCTTTCTTT.

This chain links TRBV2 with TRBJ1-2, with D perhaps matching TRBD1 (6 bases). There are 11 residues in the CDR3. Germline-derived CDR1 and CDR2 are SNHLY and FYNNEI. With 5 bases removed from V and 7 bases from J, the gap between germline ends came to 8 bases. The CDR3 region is CASSSGAGYTF. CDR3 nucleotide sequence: TGTGCCAGCAGTTCAGGGGCTGGCTACACCTTC.

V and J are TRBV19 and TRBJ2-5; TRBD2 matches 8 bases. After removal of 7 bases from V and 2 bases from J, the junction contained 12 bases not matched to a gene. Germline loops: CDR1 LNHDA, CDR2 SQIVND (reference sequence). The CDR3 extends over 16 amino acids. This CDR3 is CASKIYGTSKQETQYF. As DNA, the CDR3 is TGTGCCAGTAAAATCTACGGGACTAGTAAGCAAGAGACCCAGTACTTC.